The TCR beta chain under discussion was sequenced for a study of OX40 agonist ivuxolimab in advanced cancers. Study details: Aged about 20 to 80 with a mean of about 63 years, they were more than 80% male. Of the participants, over 30% had some prior anti-PD-1, anti-PD-L1 or anti-CTLA-4 therapy, which was allowed.

Measured with immunoSEQ multiplex PCR; TCRdb has only the in-frame clones, and not every one. The data show roughly 70,000 clones, around 88% seen once. Germline CDR1 reads SNHLY; CDR2 reads FYNNEI. V was trimmed by 7 bases and J by 0 bases, leaving 22 bases between them. The CDR3 length is 17 residues. The V gene is TRBV2, the J gene TRBJ2-7; TRBD2 might be the D (6 bases). The TCR originated in an adult with an advanced solid tumor such as melanoma, head and neck, liver or kidney cancer. The sequenced sample was CD4+ or CD8+ T cells sorted from blood, obtained in a trial of the OX40 agonist ivuxolimab. Written as DNA, the CDR3 is TGTGCCAGCATAGGAGGGGAAGTGGGACTCTCCTCCTACGAGCAGTACTTC. Protein: CASIGGEVGLSSYEQYF. Complete variable domain (other parts from reference TRBV2 and TRBJ2-7): EPEVTQTPSHQVTQMGQEVILRCVPISNHLYFYWYRQILGQKVEFLVSFYNNEISEKSEIFDDQFSVERPDGSNFTLKIRSTKLEDSAMYFCASIGGEVGLSSYEQYFGPGTRLTVT.